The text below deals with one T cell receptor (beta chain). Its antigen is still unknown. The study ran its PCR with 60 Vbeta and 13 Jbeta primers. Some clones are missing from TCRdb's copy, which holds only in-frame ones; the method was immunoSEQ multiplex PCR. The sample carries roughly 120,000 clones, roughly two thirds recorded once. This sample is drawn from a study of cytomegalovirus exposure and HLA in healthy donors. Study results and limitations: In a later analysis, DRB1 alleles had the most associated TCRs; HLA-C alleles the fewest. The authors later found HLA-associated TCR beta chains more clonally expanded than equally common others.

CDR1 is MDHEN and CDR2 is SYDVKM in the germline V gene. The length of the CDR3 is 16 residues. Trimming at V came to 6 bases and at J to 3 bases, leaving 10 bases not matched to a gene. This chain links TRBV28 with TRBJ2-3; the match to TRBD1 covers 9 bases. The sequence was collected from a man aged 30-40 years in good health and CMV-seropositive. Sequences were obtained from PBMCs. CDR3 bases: TGTGCCAGCAGCCGGATGGGACAGGGCGAGACAGATACGCAGTATTTT. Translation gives CASSRMGQGETDTQYF.